These T cell receptor beta chains were read from a single sample in a study of blood T cells in healthy people across ages. TCRdb called the 5' RACE reads again in MiXCR, with one record for every CDR3 protein. The sample shows about 900,000 distinct CDR3 sequences, roughly 48% of them seen only once. Sequencing was performed on blood. These TCRs come from a man aged 25-40 years in good health. Both conserved end residues are trimmed from each CDR3. Each record gives: CDR3 length, D gene, V gene, CDR3 protein. The D gene is left open where the match is weak.

len: 13
d_gene: NA
v_gene: TRBV28
CDR3aa: ASSPPRADYNEQF

len: 14
d_gene: NA
v_gene: TRBV7-2
CDR3aa: ASSLVPPGAADTQY

len: 13
d_gene: NA
v_gene: TRBV4-2
CDR3aa: ASSHILLTENIQY

len: 16
d_gene: NA
v_gene: TRBV4-3
CDR3aa: ASSQDITHRGAHYEQY

len: 13
d_gene: TRBD1
v_gene: TRBV28
CDR3aa: ASSRTGGPNQPQH

len: 12
d_gene: NA
v_gene: TRBV20-1
CDR3aa: SAGLAGGADTQY

len: 12
d_gene: NA
v_gene: TRBV30
CDR3aa: ACQPRSSGNTIY

len: 13
d_gene: TRBD2
v_gene: TRBV2
CDR3aa: ASSPQAGSYNEQF

len: 11
d_gene: NA
v_gene: TRBV12-3/TRBV12-4
CDR3aa: ASSTGIGTGYT

len: 14
d_gene: TRBD2
v_gene: TRBV4-2
CDR3aa: ASRFGGAVSYNEQF

len: 16
d_gene: TRBD1
v_gene: TRBV12-3/TRBV12-4
CDR3aa: ASSSVEQGTPSTDTQY

len: 15
d_gene: NA
v_gene: TRBV6-1
CDR3aa: ASSELQAILAKNIQY

len: 12
d_gene: NA
v_gene: TRBV7-8
CDR3aa: ASIPVSGGMTQY

len: 13
d_gene: TRBD1
v_gene: TRBV12-3/TRBV12-4
CDR3aa: ASSLNGQGANGYT

len: 14
d_gene: NA
v_gene: TRBV13
CDR3aa: ASSLGLQVQNSPLH

len: 13
d_gene: NA
v_gene: TRBV6-6
CDR3aa: TSSYSVPRTYEQY

len: 12
d_gene: TRBD1
v_gene: TRBV12-3/TRBV12-4
CDR3aa: ASSPWTGGETQY

len: 10
d_gene: NA
v_gene: TRBV28
CDR3aa: ASEYLGTEAF

len: 11
d_gene: NA
v_gene: TRBV4-3
CDR3aa: ASSQGPSAPAF

len: 13
d_gene: NA
v_gene: TRBV12-3/TRBV12-4
CDR3aa: ASRGLLASAGELF

len: 11
d_gene: NA
v_gene: TRBV24-1
CDR3aa: ATSPGPLGEQF

len: 13
d_gene: NA
v_gene: TRBV6-2/TRBV6-3
CDR3aa: ASSYDGGLYNEQY

len: 14
d_gene: NA
v_gene: TRBV3-1
CDR3aa: ASSHLRTPSGYGYT

len: 13
d_gene: TRBD1
v_gene: TRBV12-3/TRBV12-4
CDR3aa: ASSARQGGRHGCT

len: 13
d_gene: NA
v_gene: TRBV7-9
CDR3aa: ASSLEYFESAPLH

len: 14
d_gene: TRBD2
v_gene: TRBV5-1
CDR3aa: ASSLAGGTTNYEQY

len: 14
d_gene: NA
v_gene: TRBV12-3/TRBV12-4
CDR3aa: ASSSQGASPNSPLH

len: 14
d_gene: TRBD1
v_gene: TRBV6-5
CDR3aa: ASSYYGTGGKDTQY

len: 14
d_gene: TRBD1
v_gene: TRBV7-7
CDR3aa: ASSLPDRGVCQPQH

len: 9
d_gene: NA
v_gene: TRBV20-1
CDR3aa: SAQPTDTQY

len: 10
d_gene: NA
v_gene: TRBV7-2
CDR3aa: ASSNPRREQF

len: 13
d_gene: TRBD1
v_gene: TRBV7-9
CDR3aa: ASSLVGQGQETQY

len: 14
d_gene: TRBD1
v_gene: TRBV25-1
CDR3aa: ASSEYSRAGGDTQY

len: 9
d_gene: NA
v_gene: TRBV6-2/TRBV6-3
CDR3aa: ASSQTDGYT

len: 13
d_gene: NA
v_gene: TRBV7-3
CDR3aa: ASSPVKQRRNEQF

len: 14
d_gene: TRBD2
v_gene: TRBV11-3
CDR3aa: ASSFWTSGGADIQY

len: 14
d_gene: NA
v_gene: TRBV27
CDR3aa: ASSHSAQGYNQPQH

len: 13
d_gene: TRBD2
v_gene: TRBV7-6
CDR3aa: ASSPGGVAKNIQY

len: 15
d_gene: TRBD2
v_gene: TRBV20-1
CDR3aa: SADDGLADPGGYEQY

len: 10
d_gene: NA
v_gene: TRBV6-2/TRBV6-3
CDR3aa: ASSSRPYEQY

len: 14
d_gene: TRBD1
v_gene: TRBV18
CDR3aa: ASSPPGGTGANEQF

len: 11
d_gene: NA
v_gene: TRBV28
CDR3aa: ASRWGGLVEQF